This entry lists 27 T cell receptor beta chains sequenced from one sample in a study of blood T cell repertoires in COVID-19. Sequencing was performed with immunoSEQ multiplex PCR; in TCRdb, only in-frame clones are kept and a portion is missing. The table includes some 22,000 clones, 88% detected once. Material: peripheral blood. All receptors derive from a man aged 65 to 85 in a cohort sampled during active COVID-19.

This clone has only one observation. The V call is TRBV28, the J call TRBJ2-3; 8 bases line up with TRBD2. CDR1 is MDHEN and CDR2 is SYDVKM in the germline V gene. V shed 10 bases, J shed 1 base, and the junction held 7 bases outside the gene matches. The CDR3 is made up of 14 amino acids. In nucleotides, the CDR3 is TGTGCCATCGACCGTAGCGGGGGCACAGATACGCAGTATTTT. It translates to CAIDRSGGTDTQYF.

J is TRBJ2-7 and V is TRBV6-2 or TRBV6-3; weak D call: TRBD1 (6 bases). Germline CDR1 and CDR2: MNHEY and SVGEGT. With 3 bases removed from V and 6 bases from J, the gap between germline ends came to 24 bases. CDR3 length: 17 amino acids. The CDR3 protein is CASSYGETGTRMSEQYF. DNA for the CDR3: TGTGCCAGCAGTTATGGGGAGACCGGGACAAGGATGAGCGAGCAGTACTTC.

In the case of this clone: One end of the junction fails to match germline, which may point to a read error. CDR3 nucleotides: TGTGCCAGCACCGAGCGGGACTCCTACAATGGGCAGTTCTTC. This gives the protein CASTERDSYNGQFF. The rearrangement links TRBV7-9 to TRBJ2-1, with TRBD2 identical over 7 bases. Germline V gene sequence: CDR1 SEHNR, CDR2 FQNEAQ (reference sequence). This CDR3 is built from 14 residues.

The chain recombines TRBV5-1 with TRBJ2-1, with 8 positions matching TRBD1. V lost 4 bases to trimming and J lost 3 bases; unmatched junction nucleotides: 12. Germline-derived CDR1 and CDR2 are SGHRS and YFSETQ. This CDR3 spans 17 amino acids. CDR3 nucleotides: TGCGCCAGCAGCGTACCCACCGGGACAGGAAACTACAATGAGCAGTTCTTC. Translation gives CASSVPTGTGNYNEQFF.

This clone was picked up a small number of times. The gene calls are TRBV6-5 and TRBJ2-7; maybe TRBD1 (5 bases). With 4 bases removed from V and 2 bases from J, the gap between germline ends came to 9 bases. Germline loops: CDR1 MNHEY, CDR2 SVGAGI. The CDR3 runs to 13 residues. The DNA for the CDR3 is TGTGCCAGCAGTTCCCCCAGGGCCTACGAGCAGTACTTC. This encodes CASSSPRAYEQYF.

In its sample, this clone was seen a few times. The rearrangement joins TRBV20-1 to TRBJ1-5, with 7 nucleotides matching TRBD1. V was pared by 5 bases and J by 5 bases, with 0 bases of the junction left unmatched. CDR3 length equals 11 residues. Germline CDR1 reads DFQATT; CDR2 reads SNEGSKA (reference sequence). DNA for the CDR3: TGCAGTGCTCAGGGGGATCAGCCCCAGCATTTT. Protein sequence: CSAQGDQPQHF.

This clone was seen more than once but under ten times. This sequence joins TRBV5-4 and TRBJ1-6, with 8 bases matching TRBD1. Germline CDR1 reads SGHNT; CDR2 reads YYREEE (reference sequence). The V gene end was trimmed by 4 bases and the J gene end by 5 bases; junction bases not matched to a gene: 5. The length of the CDR3 is 15 residues. DNA for the CDR3: TGTGCCAGCAGCAAGGGACAGGAGAATAATTCACCCCTCCACTTT. Translating it yields CASSKGQENNSPLHF.

The chain is built from TRBV7-9 and TRBJ2-2, with D perhaps TRBD1 (5 bases). Trimming took off 3 bases at V and 5 bases at J, with 13 bases between the two ends. This CDR3 spans 15 amino acids. Per germline, CDR1 SEHNR and CDR2 FQNEAQ (reference sequence). CDR3 coding DNA: TGTGCCAGCAGCTTCCCCGCAGGGTATACCGGGGAGCTGTTTTTT. Its translation is CASSFPAGYTGELFF.

The rearrangement joins TRBV29-1 to TRBJ1-2; D remains ambiguous. V lost 7 bases and J lost 0, with 9 bases in between. Looked up from germline, CDR1 is SQVTM and CDR2 is ANQGSEA. The CDR3 is 12 residues long. The CDR3 spells CSDRRTNYGYTF. The CDR3 nucleotides are TGCAGCGATCGGAGGACTAACTATGGCTACACCTTC. The full variable domain, rest sourced from reference TRBV29-1 and TRBJ1-2, is SAVISQKPSRDICQRGTSLTIQCQVDSQVTMMFWYRQQPGQSLTLIATANQGSEATYESGFVIDKFPISRPNLTFSTLTVSNMSPEDSSIYLCSDRRTNYGYTFGSGTRLTVV.

V gene TRBV30 combines with J gene TRBJ1-1, with 8 bases that match TRBD1. The CDR3 runs to 14 residues. Germline V gene sequence: CDR1 GTSNPN, CDR2 SVGIG (reference sequence). After removal of 3 bases from V and 4 bases from J, the junction contained 7 bases not matched to a gene. The CDR3 spells CAWRPWDRTTEAFF. DNA of the CDR3: TGTGCCTGGAGGCCCTGGGACAGGACCACTGAAGCTTTCTTT. Full variable domain (missing parts from reference TRBV30 and TRBJ1-1): SQTIHQWPATLVQPVGSPLSLECTVEGTSNPNLYWYRQAAGRGLQLLFYSVGIGQISSEVPQNLSASRPQDRQFILSSKKLLLSDSGFYLCAWRPWDRTTEAFFGQGTRLTVV.

The chain employs TRBV28 and TRBJ2-5; TRBD2 aligns across 9 bases. The V and J ends lost 7 bases and 4 bases, in that order; junction bases with no gene match: 10. The germline CDR1 and CDR2 sequences are MDHEN and SYDVKM. The CDR3 is 15 amino acids. The CDR3 nucleotides read TGTGCCAGCAAGTTTGGCGGGAGGGCGGTAGAGACCCAGTACTTC. Translated: CASKFGGRAVETQYF.

The rearrangement uses TRBV28 and TRBJ1-1; 8 nucleotides align to TRBD1. Trimming cost V 5 bases and J 5 bases; bases outside gene matches: 16. Germline lookup yields CDR1 MDHEN and CDR2 SYDVKM. The CDR3 consists of 17 residues. CDR3 coding DNA: TGTGCCAGCAGTCTCGGGGGATTCAGGGGGCGGGAGACTGAAGCTTTCTTT. It encodes CASSLGGFRGRETEAFF.

This clone was picked up a small number of times. This chain connects TRBV11-2 to TRBJ2-7; the match to TRBD2 covers 12 bases. Looked up from germline, CDR1 is SGHAT and CDR2 is FQNNGV. The CDR3 is 14 amino acids. V dropped 5 bases and J dropped 2; count of bases not matched to a gene: 1. Written as DNA, the CDR3 is TGTGCCAGCAGCCGGACTAGCGGGGCCTACGAGCAGTACTTC. As protein: CASSRTSGAYEQYF.

The chain links TRBV28 to TRBJ2-2; no clear D gene. Trimming shortened V by 6 bases and J by 2 bases, and 10 bases separated the two germline ends. The CDR3 length is 14 residues. Germline loops: CDR1 MDHEN, CDR2 SYDVKM. This CDR3 is CASRKTRNTGELFF. The CDR3 DNA is TGTGCCAGCAGAAAGACAAGAAACACCGGGGAGCTGTTTTTT.

The chain couples TRBV7-9 to TRBJ1-3; D gene ambiguous. The CDR3 is made up of 13 amino acids. The V end lost 4 bases, the J end lost 4 bases, and 8 bases lay between the germline ends. The V gene's germline CDR1 is SEHNR and CDR2 FQNEAQ (reference sequence). The CDR3 region is CASSSLSGNTIYF. CDR3 nucleotides: TGTGCCAGCAGCTCACTATCAGGAAACACCATATATTTT.

The genes are TRBV5-4 and TRBJ1-4; a possible D gene is TRBD1 (6 bases). The V end was cut by 5 bases, the J end by 2 bases, with 13 bases between. The CDR3 is 15 amino acids. Germline V CDR1 and CDR2: SGHNT, YYREEE (reference sequence). CDR3 loop: CASRQGGGTNEKLFF. The CDR3 DNA is TGTGCCAGCAGGCAGGGCGGGGGCACTAATGAAAAACTGTTTTTT. Complete variable domain (other parts from reference TRBV5-4 and TRBJ1-4): ETGVTQSPTHLIKTRGQQVTLRCSSQSGHNTVSWYQQALGQGPQFIFQYYREEENGRGNFPPRFSGLQFPNYSSELNVNALELDDSALYLCASRQGGGTNEKLFFGSGTQLSVL.

The chain combines TRBV19 with TRBJ2-3, with TRBD1 identical over 10 bases. With 3 bases clipped from V and 4 bases from J, the junction kept 4 bases outside the gene matches. CDR3 length: 15 residues. Germline V gene sequence: CDR1 LNHDA, CDR2 SQIVND (reference sequence). The CDR3 sequence: CASSMEDRGADTQYF. The CDR3, as DNA: TGTGCCAGTAGTATGGAGGACAGGGGGGCAGATACGCAGTATTTT.

V gene TRBV27 combines with J gene TRBJ2-6; 10 nucleotides agree with TRBD1. This CDR3 spans 17 amino acids. CDR1 MNHEY and CDR2 SMNVEV come from the germline V gene (reference sequence). V lost 3 bases to trimming and J lost 2 bases; unmatched junction nucleotides: 4. For the CDR3, the DNA is TGTGCCAGCAGTTTCGGGACAGGGGTCGCTGGGGCCAACGTCCTGACTTTC. This translates into CASSFGTGVAGANVLTF.

This chain links TRBV29-1 with TRBJ1-1; tentative D call: TRBD1 (5 bases). CDR3 size: 13 residues. Trimming shortened V by 7 bases and J by 10 bases, and 22 bases separated the two germline ends. CDR1 SQVTM and CDR2 ANQGSEA come from the germline V gene. Written as DNA, the CDR3 is TGCAGCGCCGGGACTCCCGGAACAGGAGGAGCTTTCTTT. Translation: CSAGTPGTGGAFF.

This chain connects TRBV19 to TRBJ1-2; the D gene is possibly TRBD1 (5 bases). V was cut by 2 bases and J by 3 bases, with 10 bases left in between. The CDR3 extends over 14 amino acids. Germline CDR1 reads LNHDA; CDR2 reads SQIVND (reference sequence). DNA of the CDR3: TGTGCCAGTAGTATAAGGACAAACTACTATGGCTACACCTTC. It encodes CASSIRTNYYGYTF.

The CDR3 bases are TGTGCCATCAGTGAGAGGGTAGGGGACAGAGGCACAGATACGCAGTATTTT. This sequence encodes CAISERVGDRGTDTQYF. J is TRBJ2-3 and V is TRBV10-3; 7 bases are shared with TRBD1. The CDR3 spans 17 residues. Germline V gene sequence: CDR1 ENHRY, CDR2 SYGVKD. The V gene end was trimmed by 2 bases and the J gene end by 1 base; junction bases not matched to a gene: 9.

The J gene is TRBJ2-1, the V gene TRBV5-1; 7 bases fit TRBD2. Germline V gene lookup returns CDR1 SGHRS and CDR2 YFSETQ. The CDR3 sequence is 20 residues long. V lost 4 bases, J lost 2 bases, and 21 bases stayed unmatched. In DNA form, the CDR3 reads TGCGCCAGCAGCGTGCCTAGCGGCCCCAGGGTGGATGAAACCTACAATGAGCAGTTCTTC. Amino acids: CASSVPSGPRVDETYNEQFF.

The J gene is TRBJ2-7, the V gene TRBV18; the match to TRBD2 covers 7 bases. Germline-derived CDR1 and CDR2 are KGHSH and LQKENI. CDR3 length equals 13 residues. Trimming took 2 bases from V and 5 from J; bases not matched to a gene: 3. The DNA for the CDR3 is TGTGCCAGCTCACCAGGACTAGTAGACGAGCAGTACTTC. Its translation is CASSPGLVDEQYF.

The CDR3 here is CASSLRGPKDRGEEYF. Written as DNA, the CDR3 is TGTGCCAGCAGTTTAAGGGGTCCTAAGGACAGGGGAGAGGAGTACTTC. V and J are TRBV27 and TRBJ2-7, with 9 bases lining up with TRBD1. The germline gives CDR1 MNHEY, CDR2 SMNVEV (reference sequence). The CDR3 loop spans 16 amino acids. V was clipped by 2 bases and J by 11 bases; unmatched bases: 16.

The chain is built from TRBV7-2 and TRBJ2-2; TRBD2 might be the D (5 bases). This CDR3 has 15 amino acids. From germline, CDR1 is SGHTA and CDR2 FQGNSA. The germline V and J ends were trimmed by 3 bases and 6 bases, with 14 bases remaining between them. The CDR3 reads CASSFPTGIAGELFF. The CDR3 DNA is TGTGCCAGCAGCTTCCCCACGGGAATTGCCGGGGAGCTGTTTTTT.

This clone was detected only a few times. The gene calls are TRBV2 and TRBJ2-5; 8 bases are a match to TRBD1. V was pared by 8 bases and J by 1 base, with 9 bases of the junction left unmatched. The CDR3 is 15 amino acids. Germline loops: CDR1 SNHLY, CDR2 FYNNEI. Here the CDR3 DNA reads TGTGCCAGCCTGTCGCGACAGGGGACCCAAGAGACCCAGTACTTC. Encoded protein: CASLSRQGTQETQYF.

This clone was found once. This chain connects TRBV20-1 to TRBJ2-2; D uncertain. Deletions cut 0 bases from V and 9 bases from J, with 5 bases between. The CDR3 contains 11 residues. The germline V gene has CDR1 DFQATT and CDR2 SNEGSKA (reference sequence). The CDR3 nucleotides are TGCAGTGCTAGAGATTTTAGGGAGCTGTTTTTT. Translating it yields CSARDFRELFF.